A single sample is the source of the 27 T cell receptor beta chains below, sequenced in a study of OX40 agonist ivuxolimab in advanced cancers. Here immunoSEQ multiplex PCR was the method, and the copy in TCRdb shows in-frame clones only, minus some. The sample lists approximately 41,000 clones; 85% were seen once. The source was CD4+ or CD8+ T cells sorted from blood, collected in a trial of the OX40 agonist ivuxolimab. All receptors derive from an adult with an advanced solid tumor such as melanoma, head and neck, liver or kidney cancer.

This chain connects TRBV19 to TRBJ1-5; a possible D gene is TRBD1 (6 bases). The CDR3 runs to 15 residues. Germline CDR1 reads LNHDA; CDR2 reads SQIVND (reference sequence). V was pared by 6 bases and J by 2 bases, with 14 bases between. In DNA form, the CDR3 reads TGTGCCAGTAGCCGCGACAGGAGCCGCAATCAGCCCCAGCATTTT. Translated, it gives CASSRDRSRNQPQHF.

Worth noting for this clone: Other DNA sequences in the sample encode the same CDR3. The CDR3 region is CASSLGSSGYNEQFF. As DNA, the CDR3 is TGCGCCAGCAGCTTGGGTTCTAGCGGCTACAATGAGCAGTTCTTC. V gene TRBV5-1 combines with J gene TRBJ2-1; 7 positions match TRBD2. This CDR3 has 15 amino acids. Unmatched junction bases numbered 3, after V lost 0 bases and J lost 3 bases. In germline, CDR1 is SGHRS, CDR2 YFSETQ.

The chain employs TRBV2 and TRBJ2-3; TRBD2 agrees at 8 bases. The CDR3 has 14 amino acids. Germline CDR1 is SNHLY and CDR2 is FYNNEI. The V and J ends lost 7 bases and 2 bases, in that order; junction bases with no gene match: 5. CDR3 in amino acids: CASNLAGITDTQYF. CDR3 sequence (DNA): TGTGCCAGCAACTTAGCGGGAATCACAGATACGCAGTATTTT.

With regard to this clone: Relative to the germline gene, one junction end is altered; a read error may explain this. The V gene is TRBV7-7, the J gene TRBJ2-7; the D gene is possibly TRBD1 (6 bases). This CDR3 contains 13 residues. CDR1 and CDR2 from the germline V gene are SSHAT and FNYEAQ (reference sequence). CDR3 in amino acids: CASSLTGTGEQYF. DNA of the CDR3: TGTGCTAGCAGCTTAACAGGGACGGGCGAGCAGTACTTC.

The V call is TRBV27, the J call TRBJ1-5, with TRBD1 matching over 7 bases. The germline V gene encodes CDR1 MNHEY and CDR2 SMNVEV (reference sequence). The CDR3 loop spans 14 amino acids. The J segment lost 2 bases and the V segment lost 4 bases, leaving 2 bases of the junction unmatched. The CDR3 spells CASSSGQGNQPQHF. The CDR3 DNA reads TGTGCCAGCAGTTCCGGACAGGGCAATCAGCCCCAGCATTTT.

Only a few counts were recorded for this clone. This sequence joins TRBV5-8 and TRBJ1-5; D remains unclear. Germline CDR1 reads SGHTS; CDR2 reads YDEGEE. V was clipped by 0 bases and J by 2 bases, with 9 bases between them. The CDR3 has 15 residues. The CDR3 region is CASSLGGSGNQPQHF. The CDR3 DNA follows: TGTGCCAGCAGCTTGGGGGGATCTGGCAATCAGCCCCAGCATTTT. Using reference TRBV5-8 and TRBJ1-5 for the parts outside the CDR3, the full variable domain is EAGVTQSPTHLIKTRGQQATLRCSPISGHTSVYWYQQALGLGLQFLLWYDEGEERNRGNFPPRFSGRQFPNYSSELNVNALELEDSALYLCASSLGGSGNQPQHFGDGTRLSIL.

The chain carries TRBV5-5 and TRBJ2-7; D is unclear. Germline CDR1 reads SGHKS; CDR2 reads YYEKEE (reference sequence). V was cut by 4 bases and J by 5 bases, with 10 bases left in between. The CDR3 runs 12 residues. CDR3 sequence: CASSLVYHEQYF. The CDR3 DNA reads TGTGCCAGCAGCCTCGTCTACCACGAGCAGTACTTC.

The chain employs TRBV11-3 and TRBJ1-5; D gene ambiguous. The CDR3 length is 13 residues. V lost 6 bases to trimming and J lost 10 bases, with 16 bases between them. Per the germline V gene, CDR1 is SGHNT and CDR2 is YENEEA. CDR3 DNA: TGTGCCAGCAGGTTATGGGAGCCCCGTCCCCAGCATTTT. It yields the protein CASRLWEPRPQHF. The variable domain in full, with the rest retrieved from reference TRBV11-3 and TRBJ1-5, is EAGVVQSPRYKIIEKKQPVAFWCNPISGHNTLYWYLQNLGQGPELLIRYENEEAVDDSQLPKDRFSAERLKGVDSTLKIQPAELGDSAVYLCASRLWEPRPQHFGDGTRLSIL.

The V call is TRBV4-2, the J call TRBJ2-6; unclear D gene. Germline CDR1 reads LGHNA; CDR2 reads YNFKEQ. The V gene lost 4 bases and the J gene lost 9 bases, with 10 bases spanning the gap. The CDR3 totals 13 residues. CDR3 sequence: CASSPDNLNVLTF. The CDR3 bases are TGTGCCAGCAGCCCAGATAACCTCAACGTCCTGACTTTC.

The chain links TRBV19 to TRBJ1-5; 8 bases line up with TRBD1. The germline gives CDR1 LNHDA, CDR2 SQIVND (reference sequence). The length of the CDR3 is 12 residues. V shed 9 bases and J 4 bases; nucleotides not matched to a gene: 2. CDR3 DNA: TGTGCCAGCCAGGGGGCGAATCAGCCCCAGCATTTT. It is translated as CASQGANQPQHF.

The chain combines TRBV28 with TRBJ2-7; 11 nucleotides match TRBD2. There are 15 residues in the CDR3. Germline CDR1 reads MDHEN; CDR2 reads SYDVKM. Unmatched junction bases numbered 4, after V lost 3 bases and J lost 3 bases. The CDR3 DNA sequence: TGTGCCAGCAGTTTGCCCGGGACTAGCGGCTACGAGCAGTACTTC. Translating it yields CASSLPGTSGYEQYF.

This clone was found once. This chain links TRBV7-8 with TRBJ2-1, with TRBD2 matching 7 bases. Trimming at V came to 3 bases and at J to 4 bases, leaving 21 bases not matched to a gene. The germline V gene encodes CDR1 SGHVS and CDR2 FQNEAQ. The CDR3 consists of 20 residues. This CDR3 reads CASSFLIREVPLHLYNEQFF. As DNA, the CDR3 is TGTGCCAGCAGCTTCCTCATCCGGGAGGTTCCACTACACTTATACAATGAGCAGTTCTTC.

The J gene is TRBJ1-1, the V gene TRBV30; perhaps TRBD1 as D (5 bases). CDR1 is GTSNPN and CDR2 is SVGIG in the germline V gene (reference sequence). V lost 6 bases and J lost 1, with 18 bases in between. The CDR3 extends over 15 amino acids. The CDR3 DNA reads TGTGCCTGCCACGGCTCGGGACTTGCGAACACTGAAGCTTTCTTT. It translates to CACHGSGLANTEAFF.

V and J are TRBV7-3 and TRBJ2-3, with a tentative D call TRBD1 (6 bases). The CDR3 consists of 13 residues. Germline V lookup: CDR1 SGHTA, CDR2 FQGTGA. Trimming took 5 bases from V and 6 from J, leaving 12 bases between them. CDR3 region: CASSQGRGDTQYF. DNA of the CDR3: TGTGCCAGCAGCCAAGGAAGGGGGGATACGCAGTATTTT.

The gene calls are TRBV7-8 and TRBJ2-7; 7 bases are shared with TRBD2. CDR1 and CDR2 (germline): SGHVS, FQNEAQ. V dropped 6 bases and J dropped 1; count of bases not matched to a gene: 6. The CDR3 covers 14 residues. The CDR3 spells CASRAGYGSYEQYF. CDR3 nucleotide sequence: TGTGCCAGCAGAGCGGGATACGGATCCTACGAGCAGTACTTC.

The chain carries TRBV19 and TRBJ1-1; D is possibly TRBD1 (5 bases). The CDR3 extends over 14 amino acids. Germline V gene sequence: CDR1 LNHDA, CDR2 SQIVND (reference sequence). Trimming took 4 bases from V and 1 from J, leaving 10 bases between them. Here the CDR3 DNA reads TGTGCCAGTAGTAGGGGACGGACGAACACTGAAGCTTTCTTT. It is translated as CASSRGRTNTEAFF.

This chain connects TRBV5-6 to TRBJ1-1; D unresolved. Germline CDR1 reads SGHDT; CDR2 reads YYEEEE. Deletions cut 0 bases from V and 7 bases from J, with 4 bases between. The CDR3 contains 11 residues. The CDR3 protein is CASSLVGEAFF. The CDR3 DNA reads TGTGCCAGCAGCTTGGTTGGTGAAGCTTTCTTT.

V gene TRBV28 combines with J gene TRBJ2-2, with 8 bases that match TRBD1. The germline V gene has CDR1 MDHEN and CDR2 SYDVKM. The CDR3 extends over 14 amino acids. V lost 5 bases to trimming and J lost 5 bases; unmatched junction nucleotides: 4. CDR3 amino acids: CASSRTGTTGELFF. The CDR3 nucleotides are TGTGCCAGCAGTCGGACAGGGACGACCGGGGAGCTGTTTTTT. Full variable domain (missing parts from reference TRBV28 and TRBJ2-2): DVKVTQSSRYLVKRTGEKVFLECVQDMDHENMFWYRQDPGLGLRLIYFSYDVKMKEKGDIPEGYSVSREKKERFSLILESASTNQTSMYLCASSRTGTTGELFFGEGSRLTVL.

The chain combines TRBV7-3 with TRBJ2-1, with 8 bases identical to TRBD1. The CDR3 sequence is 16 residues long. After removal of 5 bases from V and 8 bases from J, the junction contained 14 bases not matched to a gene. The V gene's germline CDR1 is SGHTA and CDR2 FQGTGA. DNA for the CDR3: TGTGCCAGCAGCACCTCAGCTAGGACAGGGATCGATGAGCAGTTCTTC. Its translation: CASSTSARTGIDEQFF.

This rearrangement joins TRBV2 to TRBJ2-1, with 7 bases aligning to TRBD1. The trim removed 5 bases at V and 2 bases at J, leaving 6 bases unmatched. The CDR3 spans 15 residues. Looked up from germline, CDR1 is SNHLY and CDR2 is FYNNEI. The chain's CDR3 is CASSPRTGTYNEQFF. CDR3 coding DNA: TGTGCCAGCAGTCCTCGGACAGGAACCTACAATGAGCAGTTCTTC.

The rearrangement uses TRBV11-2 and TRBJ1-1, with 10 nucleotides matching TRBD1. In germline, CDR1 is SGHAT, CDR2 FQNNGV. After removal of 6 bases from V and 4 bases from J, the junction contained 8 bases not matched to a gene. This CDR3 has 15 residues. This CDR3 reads CASRVRQGAGTEAFF. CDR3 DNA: TGTGCCAGCAGGGTCAGACAGGGGGCAGGCACTGAAGCTTTCTTT.

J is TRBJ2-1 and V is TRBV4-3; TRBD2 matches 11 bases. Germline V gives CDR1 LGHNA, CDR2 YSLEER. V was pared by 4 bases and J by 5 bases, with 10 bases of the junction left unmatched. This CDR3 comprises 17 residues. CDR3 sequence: CASSRSLLAGVDNEQFF. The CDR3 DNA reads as TGCGCCAGCAGCCGGTCGCTACTAGCGGGAGTCGACAATGAGCAGTTCTTC.

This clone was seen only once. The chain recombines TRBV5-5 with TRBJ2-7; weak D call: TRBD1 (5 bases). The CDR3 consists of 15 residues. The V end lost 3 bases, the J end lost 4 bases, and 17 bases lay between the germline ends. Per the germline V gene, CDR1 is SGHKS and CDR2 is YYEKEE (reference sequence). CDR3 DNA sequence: TGTGCCAGCAGCTCGACGGTGGGGCTGGGTTACGAGCAGTACTTC. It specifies CASSSTVGLGYEQYF.

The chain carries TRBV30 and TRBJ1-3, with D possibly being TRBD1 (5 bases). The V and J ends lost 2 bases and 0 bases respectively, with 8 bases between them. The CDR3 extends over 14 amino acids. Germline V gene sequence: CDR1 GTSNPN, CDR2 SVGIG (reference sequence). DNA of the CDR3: TGTGCCTGGAGTTGGGGGGACTCTGGAAACACCATATATTTT. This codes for CAWSWGDSGNTIYF.

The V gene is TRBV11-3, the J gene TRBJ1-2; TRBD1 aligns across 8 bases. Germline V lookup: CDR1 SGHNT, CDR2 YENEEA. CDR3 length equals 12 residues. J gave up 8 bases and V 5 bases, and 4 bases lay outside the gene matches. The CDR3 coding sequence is TGTGCCAGCAGCCTGGGACAGGACGGCTACACCTTC. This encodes CASSLGQDGYTF.

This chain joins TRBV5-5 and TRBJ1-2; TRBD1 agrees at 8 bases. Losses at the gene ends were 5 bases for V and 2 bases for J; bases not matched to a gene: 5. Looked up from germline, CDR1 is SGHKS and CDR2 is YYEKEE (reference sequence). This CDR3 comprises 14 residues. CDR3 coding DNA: TGTGCCAGCAGTCGCGGACAGGGCAACTATGGCTACACCTTC. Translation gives CASSRGQGNYGYTF. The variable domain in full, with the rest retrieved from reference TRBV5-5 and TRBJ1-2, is DAGVTQSPTHLIKTRGQQVTLRCSPISGHKSVSWYQQVLGQGPQFIFQYYEKEERGRGNFPDRFSARQFPNYSSELNVNALLLGDSALYLCASSRGQGNYGYTFGSGTRLTVV.

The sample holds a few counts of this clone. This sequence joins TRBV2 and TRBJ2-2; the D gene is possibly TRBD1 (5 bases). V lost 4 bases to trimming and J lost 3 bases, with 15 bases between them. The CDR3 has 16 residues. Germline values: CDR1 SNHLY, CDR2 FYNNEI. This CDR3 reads CASSGLVRGYTGELFF. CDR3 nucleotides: TGTGCCAGCAGTGGTTTAGTAAGGGGCTACACCGGGGAGCTGTTTTTT.